Below, 3 T cell receptor beta chains from the same sample are listed, as sequenced in a study of blood T cell repertoires in COVID-19. Sequencing used immunoSEQ multiplex PCR; TCRdb keeps in-frame clones, though not all of them. The sample consists of around 300,000 clones, 89% of them appearing once. Sample: peripheral blood. These receptors all stem from a middle-aged woman who had recovered from COVID-19.

The V call is TRBV19, the J call TRBJ2-2; 7 nucleotides align to TRBD1. The CDR3 is made up of 19 amino acids. The germline CDR1 and CDR2 sequences are LNHDA and SQIVND (reference sequence). The V segment lost 6 bases and the J segment 1 base; nucleotides outside the gene matches: 17. The CDR3 coding sequence is TGTGCCAGTAGCAAAGCCGAGACAGGGATGACGGTGAACACCGGGGAGCTGTTTTTT. It translates to CASSKAETGMTVNTGELFF.

The chain joins TRBV6-5 to TRBJ2-7; D might be TRBD1 (7 bases). This CDR3 contains 13 residues. Germline values: CDR1 MNHEY, CDR2 SVGAGI. The V gene lost 4 bases and the J gene lost 4 bases, with 11 bases spanning the gap. CDR3 in amino acids: CASSWAGGYEQYF. CDR3 bases: TGTGCCAGCAGTTGGGCAGGGGGGTACGAGCAGTACTTC.

The chain joins TRBV10-3 to TRBJ2-1; tentatively, D is TRBD2 (6 bases). The CDR3 sequence is 15 residues long. CDR1 is ENHRY, CDR2 SYGVKD, per germline. The V end was cut by 4 bases, the J end by 0 bases, with 10 bases between. The CDR3, as DNA: TGTGCCATCAGTGTAGCGGTGAGCTCCTACAATGAGCAGTTCTTC. It yields the protein CAISVAVSSYNEQFF.